Listed below are T cell receptor beta chains from one sample, sequenced in a study of T cell repertoires in cytomegalovirus infection. MiXCR was run by TCRdb on the reads, yielding one entry per CDR3 protein. This sample has under 200,000 distinct CDR3 sequences; approximately 30% occur once, and the top ten carry under 35%. What was sequenced was PBMCs. The receptors derive from a human donor in good health (CMV status not recorded). Some clones in this sample may be carry-over from other donors' samples. CDR3s include the opening cysteine and the closing phenylalanine or tryptophan. Each record gives: clone size, J gene, D gene, V gene, CDR3 protein, CDR3 DNA. A D gene is named only where the DNA matches it firmly. Not every row has a clone size; where given, it reads once, few, many or a size class.

few	TRBJ2-5	-	TRBV11-2	CASSAGKETQYF	TGTGCCAGCAGCGCCGGCAAGGAGACCCAGTACTTC
few	TRBJ2-6	-	TRBV7-6	CASSELTGAGANVLTF	TGTGCCAGCAGCGAACTAACCGGGGCCGGGGCCAACGTCCTGACTTTC
once	TRBJ1-5	-	TRBV20-1	CSARDIVDGQPQHF	TGCAGTGCTAGAGATATAGTCGACGGTCAGCCCCAGCATTTT
few	TRBJ2-3	TRBD2	TRBV7-2	CASSLARLAGGLADTQYF	TGTGCCAGCAGCTTAGCCCGACTAGCGGGGGGGCTGGCAGATACGCAGTATTTT
-	TRBJ2-1	-	TRBV9	CASSHRGYNEQFF	TGTGCCAGCAGTCATCGGGGTTACAATGAGCAGTTCTTC
-	TRBJ1-2	-	TRBV7-2	CASSPGSYGYTF	TGTGCCAGCAGCCCAGGGTCCTATGGCTACACCTTC
few	TRBJ2-7	-	TRBV7-2	CASSLAGAVYEQYF	TGTGCCAGCAGCTTAGCGGGAGCCGTCTACGAGCAGTACTTC
-	TRBJ2-2	-	TRBV29-1	CSAGPHTGELFF	TGCAGCGCGGGACCGCACACCGGGGAGCTGTTTTTT
-	TRBJ1-5	-	TRBV4-1	CASSQDAVGPQHF	TGCGCCAGCAGCCAAGACGCGGTAGGGCCCCAGCATTTT
-	TRBJ1-3	TRBD1	TRBV9	CASSATGDRNTIYF	TGTGCCAGCAGCGCGACAGGGGATCGGAACACCATATATTTT
-	TRBJ1-3	-	TRBV29-1	CSVDAGNTIYF	TGCAGCGTCGACGCTGGAAACACCATATATTTT
-	TRBJ2-7	TRBD2	TRBV20-1	CSIPNSGGSYEQYF	TGCAGTATCCCAAATAGCGGGGGCTCATACGAGCAGTACTTC
once	TRBJ1-2	-	TRBV20-1	CSALEGFYGYTF	TGCAGTGCTCTCGAGGGGTTCTATGGCTACACCTTC
-	TRBJ1-6	TRBD1	TRBV27	CASSFSTGRAYNSPLHF	TGTGCCAGCAGTTTTTCGACAGGGAGAGCCTATAATTCACCCCTCCACTTT